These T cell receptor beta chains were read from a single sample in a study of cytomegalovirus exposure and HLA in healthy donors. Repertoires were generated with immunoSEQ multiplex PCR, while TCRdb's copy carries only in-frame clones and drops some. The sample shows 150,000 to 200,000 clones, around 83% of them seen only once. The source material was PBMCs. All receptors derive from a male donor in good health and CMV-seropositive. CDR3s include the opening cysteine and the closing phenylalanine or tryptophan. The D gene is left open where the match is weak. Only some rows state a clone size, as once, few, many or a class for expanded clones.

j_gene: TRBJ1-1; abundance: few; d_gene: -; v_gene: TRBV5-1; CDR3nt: TGCGCCAGCAGCCGTCTCCGCGGGTCATTTGAAGCTTTCTTT; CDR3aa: CASSRLRGSFEAFF
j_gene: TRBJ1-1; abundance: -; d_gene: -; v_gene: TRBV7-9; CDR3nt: TGTGCCAGCAGCTACCCGACTCAGACTGAAGCTTTCTTT; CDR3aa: CASSYPTQTEAFF
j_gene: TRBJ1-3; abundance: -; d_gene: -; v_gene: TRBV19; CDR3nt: TGTGCCAGTAGTGAGGACTCAGTCTCTGGAAACACCATATATTTT; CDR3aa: CASSEDSVSGNTIYF
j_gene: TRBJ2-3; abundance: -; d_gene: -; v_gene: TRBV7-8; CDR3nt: TGTGCCAGCAGCTTACCCAATACAGATACGCAGTATTTT; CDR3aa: CASSLPNTDTQYF
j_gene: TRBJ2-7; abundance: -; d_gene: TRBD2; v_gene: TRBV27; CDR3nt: TGTGCCAGCGACCCCAGCGGGAGTGGGTACGAGCAGTACTTC; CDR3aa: CASDPSGSGYEQYF
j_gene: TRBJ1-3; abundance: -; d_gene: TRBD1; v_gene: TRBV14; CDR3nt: TGTGCCAGCAGCCCTGGGACAGGGTATGGATACACCATATATTTT; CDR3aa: CASSPGTGYGYTIYF
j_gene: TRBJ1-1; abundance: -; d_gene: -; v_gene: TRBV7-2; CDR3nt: TGTGCCAGCAGCTCCGTCGGGGGGCCGGGCACTGAAGCTTTCTTT; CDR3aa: CASSSVGGPGTEAFF
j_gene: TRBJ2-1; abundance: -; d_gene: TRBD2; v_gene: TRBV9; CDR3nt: TGTGCCAGCAGCTCACCCGGGGCGGGAGGACATGAGCAGTTCTTC; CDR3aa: CASSSPGAGGHEQFF
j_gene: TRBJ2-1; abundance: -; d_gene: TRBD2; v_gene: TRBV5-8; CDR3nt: TGTGCCAGCAGCTTGAGGACTAGCAGATACAATGAGCAGTTCTTC; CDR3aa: CASSLRTSRYNEQFF
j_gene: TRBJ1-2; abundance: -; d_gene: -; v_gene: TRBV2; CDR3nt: TGTGCCAGCAGTGATCGAGGAGCTGTGGCCTATGGCTACACCTTC; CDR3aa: CASSDRGAVAYGYTF
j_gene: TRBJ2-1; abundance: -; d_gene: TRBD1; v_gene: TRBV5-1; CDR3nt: TGCGCCAGCATCTCCGACAGGGTAGGCTACAATGAGCAGTTCTTC; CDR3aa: CASISDRVGYNEQFF
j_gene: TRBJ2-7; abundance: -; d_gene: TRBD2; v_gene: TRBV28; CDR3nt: TGTGCCAGCAGTTTGGGACCGGGGCTAGCGGCCGACTACGAGCAGTACTTC; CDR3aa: CASSLGPGLAADYEQYF
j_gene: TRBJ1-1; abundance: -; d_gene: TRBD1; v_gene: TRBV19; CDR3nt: TGTGCCAGTAGTACCCTCGGGACAGGGGATAGTGAAGCTTTCTTT; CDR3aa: CASSTLGTGDSEAFF
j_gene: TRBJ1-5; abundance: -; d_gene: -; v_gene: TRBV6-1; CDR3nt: TGTGCCAGCGTGGAACAGGGATTCGGCAATCAGCCCCAGCATTTT; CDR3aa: CASVEQGFGNQPQHF
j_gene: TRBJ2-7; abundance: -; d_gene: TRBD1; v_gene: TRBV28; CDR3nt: TGTGCCAGCAGCCTACAGGGGGCGGACTACGAGCAGTACTTC; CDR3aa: CASSLQGADYEQYF
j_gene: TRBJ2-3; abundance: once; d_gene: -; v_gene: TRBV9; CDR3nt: TGTGCCAGCAGCGTAGCTCCCACAGGGAGGGTAGATACGCAGTATTTT; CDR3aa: CASSVAPTGRVDTQYF
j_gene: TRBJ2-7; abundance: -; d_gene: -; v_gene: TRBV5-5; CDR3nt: TGTGCCAGCAGCTTTAACGAGAGGCAGGGGACGTATGAGCAGTACTTC; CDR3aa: CASSFNERQGTYEQYF
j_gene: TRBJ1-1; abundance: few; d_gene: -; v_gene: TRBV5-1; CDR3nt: TGCGCCAGCAGCTTGGGTTTTCGGGGGTTAGCTTTCTTT; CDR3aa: CASSLGFRGLAFF
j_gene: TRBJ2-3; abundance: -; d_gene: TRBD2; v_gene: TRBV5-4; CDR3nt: TGTGCCAGCAGCCCGGGAGGACTAGCGGGTGGGACAGATACGCAGTATTTT; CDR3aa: CASSPGGLAGGTDTQYF
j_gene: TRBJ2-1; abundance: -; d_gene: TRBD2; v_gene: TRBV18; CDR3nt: TGTGCCAGCCCGGGCAGCGGGAGCTCCTACAATGAGCAGTTCTTC; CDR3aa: CASPGSGSSYNEQFF
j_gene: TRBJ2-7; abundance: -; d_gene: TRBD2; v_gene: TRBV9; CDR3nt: TGTGCCAGCAGTCCGAGCACTAGCGGCTACGAGCAGTACTTC; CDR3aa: CASSPSTSGYEQYF
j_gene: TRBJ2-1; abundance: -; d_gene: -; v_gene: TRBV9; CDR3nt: TGTGCCAGCAGCGTATTAGACAGTGGAGTTAGTGTTACTGAGCAGTTCTTC; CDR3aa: CASSVLDSGVSVTEQFF
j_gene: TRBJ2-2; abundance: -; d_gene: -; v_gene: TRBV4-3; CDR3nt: TGCGCCAGCAGCCATGCAGGGTTGGGGAGGGAGCTGTTTTTT; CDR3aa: CASSHAGLGRELFF
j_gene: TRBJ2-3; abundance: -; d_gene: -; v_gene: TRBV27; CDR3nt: TGTGCCAGCAGGGTATGGTCAGAAGATACGCAGTATTTT; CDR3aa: CASRVWSEDTQYF
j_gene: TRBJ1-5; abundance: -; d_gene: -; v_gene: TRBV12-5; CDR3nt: TGTGCTAGTGGACAGGATAGCAATCAGCCCCAGCATTTT; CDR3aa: CASGQDSNQPQHF
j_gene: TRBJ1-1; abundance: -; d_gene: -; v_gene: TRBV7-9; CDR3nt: TGTTCCAGCAGCTTAGAAGGGGTACCAGTCGTCGGTAGCACTGAAGCTTTCTTT; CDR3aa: CSSSLEGVPVVGSTEAFF
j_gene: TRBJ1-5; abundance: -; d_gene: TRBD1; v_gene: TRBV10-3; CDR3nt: TGTGCCATCAGTGAAAGTTGGACAGGGGGTAGCAATCAGCCCCAGCATTTT; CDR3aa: CAISESWTGGSNQPQHF